This T cell receptor (beta chain) is drawn from a study of cytomegalovirus exposure and HLA in healthy donors. This clone was seen only a few times. The PCR was carried out with 60 Vbeta primers and 13 Jbeta primers. Profiling relied on immunoSEQ multiplex PCR, and the TCRdb table lists in-frame clones only, not all of them. The sample holds roughly 86,000 clones, about two thirds seen once. Per germline, CDR1 SQVTM and CDR2 ANQGSEA. J was trimmed by 6 bases and V by 7 bases; bases with no gene match: 15. This CDR3 region has 14 residues. The receptor comes from a woman aged 45-59 years in good health and CMV-seropositive. This rearrangement joins TRBV29-1 to TRBJ2-7; TRBD1 agrees at 7 bases. The source material was PBMCs. CDR3: CSDRPGQTLCEQYF. The CDR3 DNA reads as TGCAGCGACCGACCGGGACAGACGCTGTGCGAGCAGTACTTC.